This T cell receptor beta chain came from a study of T-cell memory formation after mild COVID-19. About the research overall: TCR clusters largely stayed donor specific.

In TCRdb, the 5' RACE reads were re-called with MiXCR into one record per CDR3 protein. The sample contains about 340,000 distinct CDR3 sequences, 13% of which appear only once. Concerning this clonotype itself: Its antigen is unknown.

General study findings and limits: Clones that contracted from day 15 to 85 were balanced CD4/CD8, while later expanders leaned CD4+. Chiefly within CM and EM were the contracting CD4+ clones; CD8+ ones were within EMRA.

Looked up from germline, CDR1 is SGHDN and CDR2 is FVKESK. J was trimmed by 4 bases and V by 1 base; bases with no gene match: 1. This CDR3 contains 14 residues. This TCR was recovered from a man aged 18 to 30 who had mild COVID-19 (a few samples of this study predate the infection). Cell type and time point are not known. Sequenced material: PBMCs or a T cell subset sorted from them (not recorded which). The rearrangement uses TRBV14 and TRBJ2-1; 7 bases are shared with TRBD2. CDR3 bases: TGTGCCAGCAGCCAAGCGGGGGGTTACAATGAGCAGTTCTTC. Residues: CASSQAGGYNEQFF. Complete variable domain (other parts from reference TRBV14 and TRBJ2-1): EAGVTQFPSHSVIEKGQTVTLRCDPISGHDNLYWYRRVMGKEIKFLLHFVKESKQDESGMPNNRFLAERTGGTYSTLKVQPAELEDSGVYFCASSQAGGYNEQFFGPGTRLTVL.